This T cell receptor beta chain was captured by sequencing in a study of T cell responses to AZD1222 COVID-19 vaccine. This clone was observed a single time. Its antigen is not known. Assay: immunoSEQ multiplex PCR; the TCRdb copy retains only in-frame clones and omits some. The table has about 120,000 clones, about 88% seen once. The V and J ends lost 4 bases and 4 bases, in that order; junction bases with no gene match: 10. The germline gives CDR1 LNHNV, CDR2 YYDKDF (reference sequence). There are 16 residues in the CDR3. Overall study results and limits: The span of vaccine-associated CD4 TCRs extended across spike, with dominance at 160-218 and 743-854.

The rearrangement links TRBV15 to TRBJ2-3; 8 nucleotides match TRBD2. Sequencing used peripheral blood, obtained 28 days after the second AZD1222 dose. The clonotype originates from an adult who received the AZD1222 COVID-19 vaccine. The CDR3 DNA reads TGTGCCACCAGCAACCCCGGGACTAGGAGAGCAGATACGCAGTATTTT. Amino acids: CATSNPGTRRADTQYF.